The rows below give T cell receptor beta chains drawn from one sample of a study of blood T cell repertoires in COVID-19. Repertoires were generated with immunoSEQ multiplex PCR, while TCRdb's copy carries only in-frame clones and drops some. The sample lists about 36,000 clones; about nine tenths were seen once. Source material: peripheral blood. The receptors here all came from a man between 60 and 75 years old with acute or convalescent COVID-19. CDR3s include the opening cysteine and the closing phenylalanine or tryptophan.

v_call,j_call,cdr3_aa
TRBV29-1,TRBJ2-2,CSARPGGLTGELFF
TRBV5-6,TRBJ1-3,CASSSGTGAYGNTIYF
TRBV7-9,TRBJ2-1,CASRGLAGGGNEQFF
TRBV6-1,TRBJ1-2,CASSEAGTIYGYTF
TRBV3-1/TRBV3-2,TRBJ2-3,CASSQVAGGPRGTDTQYF
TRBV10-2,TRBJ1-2,CASSETGGRGYTF
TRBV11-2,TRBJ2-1,CASSLVAGGSDEQFF
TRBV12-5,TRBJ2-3,CASGLSGTDTQYF
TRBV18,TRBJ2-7,CASSPDRGTYEQYF
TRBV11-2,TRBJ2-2,CASSPLLAGGFTGELFF
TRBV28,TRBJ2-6,CAGGTGSSGANVLTF
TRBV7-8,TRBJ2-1,CASSRLAEDNEQFF
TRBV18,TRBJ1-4,CASSPGGRDEKLFF
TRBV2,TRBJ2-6,CASLRDRVAGANVLTF
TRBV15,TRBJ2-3,CATSRRGARASHRVDTQYF
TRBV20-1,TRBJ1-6,CSASSRNSPLHF
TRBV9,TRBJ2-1,CASSGNLREAVNEQFF
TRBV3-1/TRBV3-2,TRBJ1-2,CASSQGQRVSGYTF
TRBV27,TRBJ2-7,CASSKSWGTSGYEQYF
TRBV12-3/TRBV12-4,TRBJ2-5,CASRGTGVETQYF
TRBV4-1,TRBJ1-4,CASSLGQGATNEKLFF
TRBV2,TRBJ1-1,CASIMTGMRNTEAFF
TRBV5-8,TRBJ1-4,CASSPGLNEKLFF